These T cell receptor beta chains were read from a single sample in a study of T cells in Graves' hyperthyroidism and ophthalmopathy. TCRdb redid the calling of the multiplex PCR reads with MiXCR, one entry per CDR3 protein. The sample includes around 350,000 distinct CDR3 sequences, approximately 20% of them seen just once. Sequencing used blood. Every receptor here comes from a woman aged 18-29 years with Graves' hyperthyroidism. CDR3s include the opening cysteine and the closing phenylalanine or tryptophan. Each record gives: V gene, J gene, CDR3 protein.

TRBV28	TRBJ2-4	CASSSRPWQVVAKNIQYF
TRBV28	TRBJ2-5	CASSSSTGLETQYF
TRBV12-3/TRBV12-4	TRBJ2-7	CASSLLGQGGQYF
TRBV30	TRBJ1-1	CAWITRGENTEAFF
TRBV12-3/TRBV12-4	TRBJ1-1	CASSPRGEAFF
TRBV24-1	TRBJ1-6	CATSDEANYNSPLHF
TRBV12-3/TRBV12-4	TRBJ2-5	CASRGLAGGMETQYF
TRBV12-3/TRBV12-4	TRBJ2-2	CASSSGRGSDGTGELFF
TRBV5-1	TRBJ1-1	CASSSDRRPTEAFF
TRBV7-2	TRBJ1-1	CASSLYGGMDTEAFF
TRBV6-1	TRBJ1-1	CASSEARGFGNTEAFF
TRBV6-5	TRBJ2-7	CASSYRDRSSYEQYF
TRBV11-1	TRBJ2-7	CANSSTGEQYF
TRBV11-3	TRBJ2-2	CASSATRGGELFF